A single sample is the source of the 18 T cell receptor beta chains below, sequenced in a study of shared clonotypes between healthy human individuals. Assay used: immunoSEQ multiplex PCR; TCRdb lists only in-frame clones, some missing. The sample includes about a million clones, about 75% seen only once; the top ten take around 1.5%. Specimen: memory CD4+ T cells sorted from blood. Described subset: CD45RA-negative fraction. Source of these receptors: a man younger than 30 in good health.

The chain couples TRBV6-6 to TRBJ2-2; either TRBD1 or TRBD2 may supply D (7 bases each). The CDR3 contains 15 residues. With 6 bases removed from V and 5 bases from J, the gap between germline ends came to 16 bases. The germline V gene encodes CDR1 MNHNY and CDR2 SVGAGI (reference sequence). CDR3 sequence: CASSYGRGQTGELFF. The CDR3 region has the DNA TGTGCCAGCAGCTATGGGAGGGGGCAGACCGGGGAGCTGTTTTTT.

The V call is TRBV6-5, the J call TRBJ1-1; D is perhaps TRBD1 (6 bases). Germline V gives CDR1 MNHEY, CDR2 SVGAGI. CDR3 length: 14 amino acids. V lost 7 bases and J 4 bases, leaving 16 bases between the germline ends. CDR3 amino acids: CASTEWGAGTEAFF. The CDR3 bases are TGTGCCAGCACCGAATGGGGGGCGGGCACTGAAGCTTTCTTT.

This rearrangement joins TRBV30 to TRBJ2-7; 7 nucleotides agree with TRBD2. This CDR3 region has 13 residues. V was pared by 2 bases and J by 3 bases, with 4 bases of the junction left unmatched. The germline gives CDR1 GTSNPN, CDR2 SVGIG (reference sequence). The CDR3 DNA sequence: TGTGCCTGGAGTTTAGGGGACTACTACGAGCAGTACTTC. The encoded protein is CAWSLGDYYEQYF.

This rearrangement joins TRBV7-6 to TRBJ1-1; D call uncertain. The CDR3 totals 15 residues. Germline CDR1 SGHVS, CDR2 FNYEAQ. Between the trimmed V and J ends, which lost 5 bases and 4 bases, there was a span of 17 bases. The CDR3 region is CASSLKVGRVTEAFF. DNA of the CDR3: TGTGCCAGCAGCCTGAAGGTAGGCCGCGTCACTGAAGCTTTCTTT. Complete variable domain (other parts from reference TRBV7-6 and TRBJ1-1): GAGVSQSPRYKVTKRGQDVALRCDPISGHVSLYWYRQALGQGPEFLTYFNYEAQQDKSGLPNDRFSAERPEGSISTLTIQRTEQRDSAMYRCASSLKVGRVTEAFFGQGTRLTVV.

About this clone itself: Other DNA sequences of this sample code for an identical CDR3. The chain links TRBV30 to TRBJ1-5, with no clear D. From germline, CDR1 is GTSNPN and CDR2 SVGIG (reference sequence). The CDR3 covers 14 residues. Deletions cut 3 bases from V and 3 bases from J, with 12 bases between. This CDR3 is CAWSAQKSNQPQHF. In nucleotides, the CDR3 is TGTGCCTGGAGCGCACAGAAGTCCAATCAGCCCCAGCATTTT. Together with reference TRBV30 and TRBJ1-5, the CDR3 gives the full variable domain: SQTIHQWPATLVQPVGSPLSLECTVEGTSNPNLYWYRQAAGRGLQLLFYSVGIGQISSEVPQNLSASRPQDRQFILSSKKLLLSDSGFYLCAWSAQKSNQPQHFGDGTRLSIL.

The chain combines TRBV28 with TRBJ2-2; D might be TRBD1 (7 bases). Per the germline V gene, CDR1 is MDHEN and CDR2 is SYDVKM. This CDR3 comprises 15 residues. Deletions cut 4 bases from V and 1 base from J, with 10 bases between. The CDR3 nucleotides read TGTGCCAGCAGTTCAGGGGGAGGGAACACCGGGGAGCTGTTTTTT. Its translation: CASSSGGGNTGELFF.

V usage is TRBV7-2 and J usage is TRBJ1-1; D not certain. Germline CDR1 SGHTA, CDR2 FQGNSA. CDR3 length equals 11 residues. V was pared by 4 bases and J by 5 bases, with 5 bases between. DNA for the CDR3: TGTGCCAGCAGCTCTTGGACTGAAGCTTTCTTT. This encodes CASSSWTEAFF.

With regard to this clone: Additional DNA sequences in this sample encode the identical CDR3. The chain uses TRBV18 and TRBJ2-5, with TRBD2 matching 8 bases. This CDR3 spans 14 amino acids. Losses at the gene ends were 2 bases for V and 1 base for J; bases not matched to a gene: 0. Germline CDR1 reads KGHSH; CDR2 reads LQKENI. The CDR3, as DNA: TGTGCCAGCTCACCAACTAGCGGCCAAGAGACCCAGTACTTC. This codes for CASSPTSGQETQYF.

As concerns this clone: Different DNA sequences within this sample yield the same CDR3. Here the CDR3 reads CASSPGNNEQFF. The CDR3 DNA sequence: TGTGCCAGCTCACCAGGAAACAATGAGCAGTTCTTC. The genes are TRBV18 and TRBJ2-1; D is unresolved. V was shortened by 2 bases and J by 5 bases, with 4 bases between the two germline ends. The V gene's germline CDR1 is KGHSH and CDR2 LQKENI. This CDR3 has 12 residues.

This clone showed up just a few times. The genes are TRBV25-1 and TRBJ1-5; TRBD1 agrees at 7 bases. The CDR3 has 15 residues. Germline loops: CDR1 MGHDK, CDR2 SYGVNS. Losses at the gene ends were 3 bases for V and 6 bases for J; bases not matched to a gene: 8. In nucleotides, the CDR3 is TGTGCCAGCAGTGACAGGGGGTCCTTAGGTCAGCCCCAGCATTTT. It is translated as CASSDRGSLGQPQHF.

This clone came up a few times. At the DNA level, this CDR3 is encoded by other sequences in the same sample as well. This rearrangement joins TRBV4-3 to TRBJ2-1, with D possibly called TRBD1 or TRBD2 (5 bases each). CDR1 is LGHNA and CDR2 is YSLEER in the germline V gene. The CDR3 extends over 17 amino acids. Trimming cost V 0 bases and J 1 base, with 13 bases left between them. In DNA form, the CDR3 reads TGCGCCAGCAGCCAAGATGTTGGTGGGGGATCCTACAATGAGCAGTTCTTC. Amino acids: CASSQDVGGGSYNEQFF.

This clone was detected only a few times. The V call is TRBV4-2, the J call TRBJ2-1; 7 nucleotides match TRBD2. This CDR3 has 17 amino acids. V gave up 0 bases and J gave up 1 base; unmatched junction bases: 6. Germline lookup yields CDR1 LGHNA and CDR2 YNFKEQ. The chain's CDR3 is CASSQDRGGGSYNEQFF. CDR3 nucleotides: TGTGCCAGCAGCCAAGATCGGGGCGGGGGTTCCTACAATGAGCAGTTCTTC.

The chain combines TRBV7-2 with TRBJ2-2, with D perhaps TRBD2 (5 bases). CDR3 length equals 15 residues. The germline CDR1 and CDR2 sequences are SGHTA and FQGNSA. The germline V and J ends were trimmed by 2 bases and 6 bases, with 13 bases remaining between them. The CDR3 here is CASSLSRLSSGELFF. CDR3 DNA sequence: TGTGCCAGCAGCTTAAGCCGACTATCCTCCGGGGAGCTGTTTTTT.

This clone was observed a few times. The chain combines TRBV11-2 with TRBJ2-2; D is undetermined. Between the trimmed V and J ends, which lost 4 bases and 6 bases, there was a span of 12 bases. The CDR3 totals 14 residues. Germline-derived CDR1 and CDR2 are SGHAT and FQNNGV. The CDR3: CASSSRPLAGELFF. The CDR3 coding sequence is TGTGCCAGCAGCTCGCGACCCCTGGCCGGGGAGCTGTTTTTT.

In DNA, the CDR3 is TGTGCCAGCTCAACACAGACAGGGGCCACTGAAGCTTTCTTT. Amino acids: CASSTQTGATEAFF. This sequence joins TRBV18 and TRBJ1-1; 8 nucleotides align to TRBD1. V shed 5 bases, J shed 4 bases, and the junction held 6 bases outside the gene matches. From germline, CDR1 is KGHSH and CDR2 LQKENI. The CDR3 is 14 residues long.

V gene TRBV5-4 combines with J gene TRBJ2-1; the D is unclear. The CDR3 is made up of 15 amino acids. The ends were cut back, 4 bases at V and 0 bases at J, with 11 bases in the middle. Germline V gene data show CDR1 as SGHNT and CDR2 as YYREEE (reference sequence). In DNA, the CDR3 is TGTGCCAGCAGCCCCGTCAAGGGCTCCTACAATGAGCAGTTCTTC. Amino acids: CASSPVKGSYNEQFF.

The V gene is TRBV28, the J gene TRBJ1-1; D is uncertain. The CDR3 sequence is 13 residues long. The V end was cut by 4 bases, the J end by 5 bases, with 11 bases between. Germline V gene sequence: CDR1 MDHEN, CDR2 SYDVKM. The CDR3 DNA is TGTGCCAGCAGTTACCGGGCGTTTACTGAAGCTTTCTTT. As protein: CASSYRAFTEAFF. Using reference TRBV28 and TRBJ1-1 for the parts outside the CDR3, the full variable domain is DVKVTQSSRYLVKRTGEKVFLECVQDMDHENMFWYRQDPGLGLRLIYFSYDVKMKEKGDIPEGYSVSREKKERFSLILESASTNQTSMYLCASSYRAFTEAFFGQGTRLTVV.

For this clone: Within the sample, other DNA sequences also encode this same CDR3. The chain couples TRBV5-1 to TRBJ2-7; D may be TRBD1 or TRBD2 (5 bases each). The germline gives CDR1 SGHRS, CDR2 YFSETQ. Trimming took 2 bases from V and 2 from J, leaving 11 bases between them. CDR3 length equals 14 residues. The CDR3 DNA reads as TGCGCCAGCAGCTTAGGGACCGGAACCTACGAGCAGTACTTC. This gives the protein CASSLGTGTYEQYF.